These 3 T cell receptor beta chains were sequenced from one sample in a study of T cells expressing NK-cell markers. Following a re-call of the 5' RACE reads, TCRdb has one entry per CDR3 protein and lacks DNA. This table lists 200,000 to 300,000 distinct CDR3 sequences. Material: blood T cells: a sorted CD56 or NKG2C T cell subset, CD4+ or CD8+ T cells, or bulk PBMC T cells (not recorded which). These TCRs come from a young man in good health.

The chain uses TRBV29-1 and TRBJ1-3. The CDR3 is made up of 13 amino acids. From germline, CDR1 is SQVTM and CDR2 ANQGSEA. The CDR3 region is CSVAVSSGNTIYF.

The chain recombines TRBV29-1 with TRBJ2-7; there is no DNA to check the TCRdb D call of TRBD1. Germline values: CDR1 SQVTM, CDR2 ANQGSEA. The length of the CDR3 is 13 residues. The CDR3 loop reads CSVGTGFSYEQYF.

The genes are TRBV20-1 and TRBJ2-3; no DNA is available, so the TRBD2 call from TCRdb remains unchecked. The CDR3 is made up of 14 amino acids. The V gene's germline CDR1 is DFQATT and CDR2 SNEGSKA (reference sequence). The CDR3 sequence: CSAATSGFTDTQYF.